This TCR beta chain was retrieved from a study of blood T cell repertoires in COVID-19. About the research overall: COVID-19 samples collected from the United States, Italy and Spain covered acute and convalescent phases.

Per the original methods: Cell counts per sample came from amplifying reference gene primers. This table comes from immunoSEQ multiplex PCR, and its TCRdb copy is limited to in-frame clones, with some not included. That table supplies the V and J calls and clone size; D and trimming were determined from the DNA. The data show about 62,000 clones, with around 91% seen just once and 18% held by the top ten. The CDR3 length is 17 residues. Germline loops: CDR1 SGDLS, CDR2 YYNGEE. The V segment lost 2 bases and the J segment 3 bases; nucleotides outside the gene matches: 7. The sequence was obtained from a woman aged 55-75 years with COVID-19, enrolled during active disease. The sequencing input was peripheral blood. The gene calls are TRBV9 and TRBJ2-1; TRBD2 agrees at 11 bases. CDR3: CASSVDLAGGVYNEQFF. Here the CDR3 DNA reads TGTGCCAGCAGCGTGGATTTAGCGGGAGGGGTCTACAATGAGCAGTTCTTC.